This T cell receptor beta chain was captured in a study of T cell repertoires in cytomegalovirus infection. Study-wide background: Carrying CMV and the relevant HLA type showed in public TCR beta signatures.

Findings and limits, study-wide: The ex vivo response was dominated by HLA-C-restricted CMV-specific TCR beta clonotypes.

A single record per CDR3 protein comes from TCRdb applying MiXCR to the reads. This sample has some 97,000 distinct CDR3 sequences; roughly a quarter occur once, and the top ten carry about 39%. V was cut by 3 bases and J by 0 bases, with 7 bases left in between. CDR3 length: 14 amino acids. The germline V gene encodes CDR1 MDHEN and CDR2 SYDVKM. Comment on this clonotype: Its antigen is still unknown.

This clonotype was obtained from a human donor in good health (CMV status not recorded). Some clones in this sample may be carry-over from other donors' samples. The sample consisted of CD8+ T cells from PBMCs. This sequence joins TRBV28 and TRBJ2-3, with unresolved D. This CDR3 reads CASSFDQSTDTQYF. In DNA form, the CDR3 reads TGTGCCAGCAGTTTCGACCAGAGCACAGATACGCAGTATTTT.